This TCR beta chain came from a study of blood T cells in healthy people across ages. Comments on this clonotype: A junction end diverges from the germline sequence, so it may reflect a read error.

The CDR3 consists of 13 residues. Germline CDR1 reads KGHDR; CDR2 reads SFDVKD. A second PCR, run for about 6 to 11 cycles, used a sample-barcoded 5' primer plus a J-beta primer mix. TCRdb reprocessed the 5' RACE reads via MiXCR and lists one record per CDR3 protein. The table lists over 1.5 million distinct CDR3 sequences, 49% of them singletons. This TCR was sampled from a woman aged 40 to 50 in good health. The chain joins TRBV24-1 to TRBJ2-5; D perhaps matches TRBD2 (6 bases). Sequenced sample: blood. CDR3 loop: CATSEALRGTQSF. CDR3 nucleotides: TGTGCCACCAGTGAGGCCCTTCGGGGGACCCAGTCCTTC.